Listed here are 32 T cell receptor beta chains from one sample, sequenced in a study of glioma-infiltrating T cells after dendritic cell vaccination. Stated time point: after dendritic cell vaccination, including at tumor progression/relapse. This table comes from immunoSEQ multiplex PCR, and its TCRdb copy is limited to in-frame clones, with some not included. The sample consists of about 90,000 clones, over 80% of them appearing once. Sequencing used blood, obtained after dendritic cell vaccination. The receptors come from a human donor with glioblastoma.

This chain links TRBV9 with TRBJ1-2; D not certain. Germline CDR1 reads SGDLS; CDR2 reads YYNGEE. Trimming cost V 4 bases and J 7 bases, with 17 bases left between them. The CDR3 totals 14 residues. The CDR3 here is CASSREERRGGYTF. The CDR3 DNA reads TGTGCCAGCAGCCGAGAGGAACGCAGAGGTGGCTACACCTTC. The complete variable domain, with remaining parts taken from reference TRBV9 and TRBJ1-2, reads DSGVTQTPKHLITATGQRVTLRCSPRSGDLSVYWYQQSLDQGLQFLIQYYNGEERAKGNILERFSAQQFPDLHSELNLSSLELGDSALYFCASSREERRGGYTFGSGTRLTVV.

The rearrangement links TRBV5-1 to TRBJ1-5; 9 nucleotides match TRBD1. Per the germline V gene, CDR1 is SGHRS and CDR2 is YFSETQ. This CDR3 is built from 17 residues. Trimming at V came to 4 bases and at J to 4 bases, leaving 12 bases not matched to a gene. The CDR3 loop reads CASSVIRTGGTNQPQHF. In DNA form, the CDR3 reads TGCGCCAGCAGCGTGATCCGTACAGGGGGCACGAATCAGCCCCAGCATTTT.

The chain combines TRBV11-2 with TRBJ1-4; unclear D gene. CDR1 and CDR2 from the germline V gene are SGHAT and FQNNGV. The CDR3 is made up of 14 amino acids. V dropped 5 bases and J dropped 2 bases, with 9 bases sitting between them. CDR3 protein: CASSPHLTNEKLFF. CDR3 sequence (DNA): TGTGCCAGCAGCCCACACCTGACTAATGAAAAACTGTTTTTT.

The chain is built from TRBV7-2 and TRBJ1-1, with D hard to call. Germline CDR1 SGHTA, CDR2 FQGNSA. Trimming pared 6 bases from V and 1 base from J, leaving 15 bases between. This CDR3 spans 15 amino acids. CDR3 coding DNA: TGTGCCAGCAGGATACGGGGTCGGGAGAACACTGAAGCTTTCTTT. Translated: CASRIRGRENTEAFF.

The J gene is TRBJ2-1, the V gene TRBV6-6; TRBD2 agrees at 8 bases. Germline trimming cut 6 bases from V and 5 bases from J; bases unmatched to any gene: 6. There are 14 residues in the CDR3. Germline values: CDR1 MNHNY, CDR2 SVGAGI (reference sequence). CDR3 region: CASRPAGAHNEQFF. The CDR3 bases are TGTGCCAGCAGGCCAGCGGGGGCCCACAATGAGCAGTTCTTC.

A note on this clone: One end of the junction is discordant with germline, which a read error may explain. This chain links TRBV6-5 with TRBJ1-1; possibly TRBD1 for D (5 bases). Germline values: CDR1 MNHEY, CDR2 SVGAGI. This CDR3 spans 13 amino acids. The DNA of the CDR3 is TGTGTCAGCAGTTCGGGGGGGACTACTGAAGCTTTCTTT. It codes for CVSSSGGTTEAFF.

V and J are TRBV11-1 and TRBJ1-2, with D unresolved. The CDR3 is 13 amino acids. Germline V CDR1 and CDR2: SGHAT, FQDESV (reference sequence). V lost 1 base, J lost 6 bases, and 9 bases lay in between. CDR3 protein: CASSLGAEDGYTF. DNA for the CDR3: TGTGCCAGCAGCTTAGGCGCTGAGGATGGCTACACCTTC.

This chain uses TRBV19 with TRBJ1-2, with TRBD1 matching over 8 bases. The V segment lost 3 bases and the J segment 7 bases; nucleotides outside the gene matches: 13. Germline V gene data show CDR1 as LNHDA and CDR2 as SQIVND (reference sequence). This CDR3 spans 16 amino acids. CDR3 nucleotides: TGTGCCAGTAGTATTTTTGCCGAGACAGGGGATCGTGGCTACACCTTC. Translating gives CASSIFAETGDRGYTF.

The chain joins TRBV7-2 to TRBJ1-2, with a weak D call TRBD1 (5 bases). V was clipped by 4 bases and J by 0 bases, with 18 bases between them. The germline gives CDR1 SGHTA, CDR2 FQGNSA. The CDR3 sequence is 17 residues long. The CDR3 coding sequence is TGTGCCAGCAGCTACTTTCCCGGACAAGCTCCTAACTATGGCTACACCTTC. Translated: CASSYFPGQAPNYGYTF.

The chain uses TRBV27 and TRBJ2-1; 16 bases match TRBD2. The CDR3 has 16 amino acids. The trim removed 2 bases at V and 10 bases at J, leaving 5 bases unmatched. Looked up from germline, CDR1 is MNHEY and CDR2 is SMNVEV (reference sequence). The CDR3 DNA follows: TGTGCCAGCAGTTTAGTGCCGGGACTAGCGGGGGGGGAGCAGTTCTTC. Its protein is CASSLVPGLAGGEQFF.

The chain employs TRBV9 and TRBJ2-7; the D gene is possibly TRBD2 (6 bases). The CDR3 runs to 14 residues. V was cut by 0 bases and J by 7 bases, with 14 bases left in between. Germline lookup yields CDR1 SGDLS and CDR2 YYNGEE. CDR3 in DNA: TGTGCCAGCAGCGTAGCGGGGGAGGTGGGGGAGCAGTACTTC. It yields the protein CASSVAGEVGEQYF.

The CDR3 sequence: CASSQDQAFSSGANVLTF. The CDR3 nucleotides read TGCGCCAGCAGCCAAGATCAGGCCTTTAGCTCTGGGGCCAACGTCCTGACTTTC. The rearrangement joins TRBV4-3 to TRBJ2-6, with no clear D. Trimming stripped 0 bases from V and 0 bases from J, with 12 bases between. The V gene's germline CDR1 is LGHNA and CDR2 YSLEER. The CDR3 spans 18 residues.

This chain connects TRBV7-8 to TRBJ1-1; a weak D match, TRBD1 (5 bases). The CDR3 sequence is 14 residues long. CDR1 is SGHVS, CDR2 FQNEAQ, per germline. Trimming removed 5 bases at V and 2 bases at J, with 12 bases between. The CDR3: CASSLPGHNTEAFF. In nucleotides, the CDR3 is TGTGCCAGCAGCCTCCCCGGACACAACACTGAAGCTTTCTTT.

The V and J genes are TRBV30 and TRBJ2-5; TRBD2 matches at 12 bases. Germline-derived CDR1 and CDR2 are GTSNPN and SVGIG (reference sequence). The trim removed 3 bases at V and 4 bases at J, leaving 3 bases unmatched. This CDR3 region has 14 residues. The CDR3 sequence is CAWSQGLAGETQYF. CDR3 nucleotides: TGTGCCTGGAGCCAGGGACTAGCGGGAGAGACCCAGTACTTC.

The chain joins TRBV2 to TRBJ1-5; D is perhaps TRBD1 (6 bases). CDR3 length: 14 amino acids. Trimming took off 6 bases at V and 6 bases at J, with 15 bases between the two ends. Looked up from germline, CDR1 is SNHLY and CDR2 is FYNNEI. CDR3 in DNA: TGTGCCAGCAGGACAGGAAGCGGGGGTCAGCCCCAGCATTTT. It yields the protein CASRTGSGGQPQHF.

The gene calls are TRBV9 and TRBJ2-1, with 7 bases lining up with TRBD2. J lost 7 bases, V lost 0 bases, and 10 bases had no gene match. Germline loops: CDR1 SGDLS, CDR2 YYNGEE. This CDR3 has 16 residues. The CDR3: CASSVEPRGRGNEQFF. CDR3 sequence (DNA): TGTGCCAGCAGCGTAGAACCGCGGGGGAGGGGTAATGAGCAGTTCTTC.

This clone was counted only a few times. The CDR3 spells CASNPQGAHEQYF. The CDR3 DNA reads as TGTGCCAGCAATCCACAGGGGGCCCACGAGCAGTACTTC. V and J are TRBV2 and TRBJ2-7; 9 positions match TRBD1. There are 13 residues in the CDR3. Looked up from germline, CDR1 is SNHLY and CDR2 is FYNNEI. V gave up 7 bases and J gave up 5 bases; unmatched junction bases: 6.

V and J are TRBV25-1 and TRBJ1-3; 10 bases map to TRBD1. The CDR3 sequence is 16 residues long. Trimming took 6 bases from V and 0 from J; bases not matched to a gene: 5. Per germline, CDR1 MGHDK and CDR2 SYGVNS. As DNA, the CDR3 is TGTGCCAGCAGCTCGGGGGACAGGGGCTCTGGAAACACCATATATTTT. Amino acids: CASSSGDRGSGNTIYF. Full variable domain (outside the CDR3, taken from reference TRBV25-1 and TRBJ1-3): EADIYQTPRYLVIGTGKKITLECSQTMGHDKMYWYQQDPGMELHLIHYSYGVNSTEKGDLSSESTVSRIRTEHFPLTLESARPSHTSQYLCASSSGDRGSGNTIYFGEGSWLTVV.

The chain combines TRBV2 with TRBJ1-6; D gene uncertain. This CDR3 is built from 16 residues. V was pared by 8 bases and J by 4 bases, with 18 bases between. The germline gives CDR1 SNHLY, CDR2 FYNNEI. DNA for the CDR3: TGTGCCAGCTTACAGTCACGAGTAGCGTATAATTCACCCCTCCACTTT. Translation: CASLQSRVAYNSPLHF.

The chain combines TRBV5-4 with TRBJ1-4, with TRBD1 matching over 9 bases. The CDR3 is made up of 14 amino acids. Germline CDR1 reads SGHNT; CDR2 reads YYREEE (reference sequence). The trim removed 4 bases at V and 5 bases at J, leaving 3 bases unmatched. CDR3 DNA sequence: TGTGCCAGCAGCGTGACAGGGGGGAATGAAAAACTGTTTTTT. It is translated as CASSVTGGNEKLFF.

The chain joins TRBV5-1 to TRBJ2-3; TRBD1 aligns across 10 bases. The CDR3 consists of 14 residues. V trimming: 6 bases; J trimming: 5 bases; junction bases outside the gene matches: 6. CDR1 is SGHRS, CDR2 YFSETQ, per germline. The CDR3 DNA follows: TGCGCCAGCAACCCCGGGACAGGGGAAGATACGCAGTATTTT. This gives the protein CASNPGTGEDTQYF.

The chain joins TRBV7-2 to TRBJ2-5; no definite D call. Trimming pared 1 base from V and 5 bases from J, leaving 11 bases between. Germline CDR1 SGHTA, CDR2 FQGNSA. The CDR3 is 14 amino acids. The CDR3 reads CASSLDRVLETQYF. CDR3 DNA sequence: TGTGCCAGCAGCTTAGATCGAGTTCTCGAGACCCAGTACTTC.

V usage is TRBV5-1 and J usage is TRBJ1-4; D gene uncertain. V lost 1 base to trimming and J lost 0 bases, with 7 bases between them. Per germline, CDR1 SGHRS and CDR2 YFSETQ. This CDR3 has 15 residues. The CDR3 coding sequence is TGCGCCAGCAGCTTGTCTCCTGCAACTAATGAAAAACTGTTTTTT. It codes for CASSLSPATNEKLFF.

This chain joins TRBV19 and TRBJ2-7; 7 bases map to TRBD1. Germline assignment: CDR1 LNHDA and CDR2 SQIVND (reference sequence). V was pared by 6 bases and J by 3 bases, with 8 bases of the junction left unmatched. The CDR3 is made up of 14 amino acids. CDR3 protein: CASSPGTENYEQYF. The CDR3 DNA follows: TGTGCCAGTAGCCCCGGGACAGAAAACTACGAGCAGTACTTC.

The chain has TRBV19 and TRBJ1-2; possibly TRBD1 for D (5 bases). The length of the CDR3 is 15 residues. V was trimmed by 5 bases and J by 4 bases, leaving 17 bases between them. CDR1 is LNHDA, CDR2 SQIVND, per germline (reference sequence). CDR3 sequence: CASSSAWGGSYGYTF. The DNA of the CDR3 is TGTGCCAGTAGTTCGGCGTGGGGGGGTAGCTATGGCTACACCTTC.

The chain links TRBV13 to TRBJ1-6, with a possible D match to TRBD1 (5 bases). Germline values: CDR1 PRHDT, CDR2 FYEKMQ (reference sequence). The CDR3 runs 12 residues. The V end was cut by 9 bases, the J end by 5 bases, with 8 bases between. CDR3 nucleotides: TGTGCCAGTACCAGGGATAATTCACCCCTCCACTTT. Translation gives CASTRDNSPLHF.

This chain uses TRBV19 with TRBJ1-5, with TRBD1 as a possible D gene (6 bases). Looked up from germline, CDR1 is LNHDA and CDR2 is SQIVND (reference sequence). This CDR3 contains 15 residues. V was shortened by 5 bases and J by 5 bases, with 16 bases between the two germline ends. For the CDR3, the DNA is TGTGCCAGTAGTTTCGGGGGGCTGGGCGATCAGCCCCAGCATTTT. This encodes CASSFGGLGDQPQHF.

J is TRBJ1-5 and V is TRBV5-8, with D possibly matching TRBD1 (5 bases). CDR3 length equals 16 residues. Trimming removed 4 bases from V and 1 base from J, with 15 bases in between. The germline gives CDR1 SGHTS, CDR2 YDEGEE. The CDR3 loop is CASSIPGPGSNQPQHF. The CDR3 DNA sequence: TGTGCCAGCAGCATCCCAGGGCCCGGAAGCAATCAGCCCCAGCATTTT.

The rearrangement joins TRBV13 to TRBJ2-2, with 7 bases aligning to TRBD2. There are 15 residues in the CDR3. Germline loops: CDR1 PRHDT, CDR2 FYEKMQ (reference sequence). V lost 2 bases to trimming and J lost 1 base; unmatched junction nucleotides: 1. CDR3 in amino acids: CASSLSGENTGELFF. The DNA of the CDR3 is TGTGCCAGCAGCTTAAGCGGGGAGAACACCGGGGAGCTGTTTTTT.

The CDR3 region has the DNA TGTGCCTGGAGGGGGGGAAGCGAGCAGTTCTTC. It specifies CAWRGGSEQFF. The chain carries TRBV30 and TRBJ2-1, with D perhaps TRBD2 (6 bases). CDR3 length: 11 residues. Trimming shortened V by 3 bases and J by 10 bases, and 10 bases separated the two germline ends. Germline V gene sequence: CDR1 GTSNPN, CDR2 SVGIG (reference sequence).

The rearrangement uses TRBV10-3 and TRBJ1-1; weak D call: TRBD1 (6 bases). Germline V gives CDR1 ENHRY, CDR2 SYGVKD. Trimming shortened V by 6 bases and J by 1 base, and 21 bases separated the two germline ends. The CDR3 is made up of 17 amino acids. The CDR3 is CAIRPRAGQQGNTEAFF. The CDR3 region has the DNA TGTGCCATCAGGCCCAGGGCAGGGCAACAGGGGAACACTGAAGCTTTCTTT.

This rearrangement joins TRBV2 to TRBJ2-7; D is possibly TRBD2 (5 bases). CDR1 and CDR2 (germline): SNHLY, FYNNEI. Trimming took off 6 bases at V and 0 bases at J, with 15 bases between the two ends. The length of the CDR3 is 15 residues. In DNA form, the CDR3 reads TGTGCCAGCAGCCAGACCGGGATTTACTCCTACGAGCAGTACTTC. This gives the protein CASSQTGIYSYEQYF.